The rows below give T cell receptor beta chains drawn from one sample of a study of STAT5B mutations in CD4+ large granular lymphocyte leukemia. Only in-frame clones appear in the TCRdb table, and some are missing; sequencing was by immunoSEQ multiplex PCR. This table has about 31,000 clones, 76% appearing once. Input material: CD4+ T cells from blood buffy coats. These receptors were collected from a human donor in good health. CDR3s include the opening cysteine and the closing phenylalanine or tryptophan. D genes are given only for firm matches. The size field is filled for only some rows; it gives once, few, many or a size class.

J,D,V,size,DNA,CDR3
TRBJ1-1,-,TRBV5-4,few,TGTGCCAGCAGCTTGGGTCGGGGGCTGACGGCTTTCTTT,CASSLGRGLTAFF
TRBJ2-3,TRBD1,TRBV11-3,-,TGTGCCAGCAGCCCCCGGGACAGGCTGTACACAGATACGCAGTATTTT,CASSPRDRLYTDTQYF
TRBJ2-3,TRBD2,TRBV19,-,TGTGCCAGTTCCCCAAGGGGGCTAGCGGGAGTAGGTACAGATACGCAGTATTTT,CASSPRGLAGVGTDTQYF
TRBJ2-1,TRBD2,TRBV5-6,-,TGTGCCAGCAGCTTGGAGGGACTAGCGACCCTCTGGTACAATGAGCAGTTCTTC,CASSLEGLATLWYNEQFF
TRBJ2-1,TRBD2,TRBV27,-,TGTGCCAGCAGTCCCTTAGCGGGCAAATACAATGAGCAGTTCTTC,CASSPLAGKYNEQFF
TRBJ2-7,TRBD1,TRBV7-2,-,TGTGCCAGCAGCTCGACGACAGGGGGCGTAACTCAGTACTTC,CASSSTTGGVTQYF
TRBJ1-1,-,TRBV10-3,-,TGTGCCATACGCCCAGGAGGGGGGCGCACTGAAGCTTTCTTT,CAIRPGGGRTEAFF
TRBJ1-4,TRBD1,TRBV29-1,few,TGCAGCGCCAGGACAGGGAATGCTAATGAAAAACTGTTTTTT,CSARTGNANEKLFF
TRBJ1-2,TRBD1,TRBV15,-,TGTGCCACCAGCAGAGGGACAGGGGGCGGCTACACCTTC,CATSRGTGGGYTF
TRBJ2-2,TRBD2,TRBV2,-,TGTGCCAGCAGTGGACTAGCGGGACTTACCGGGGAGCTGTTTTTT,CASSGLAGLTGELFF
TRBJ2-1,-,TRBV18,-,TGTGCCAGCTCACCAATCTCCTACAATGAGCAGTTCTTC,CASSPISYNEQFF
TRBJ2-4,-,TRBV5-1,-,TGCGCCAGCAGCTGGGGAGCAGGGGGGGAGGACATTCAGTACTTC,CASSWGAGGEDIQYF
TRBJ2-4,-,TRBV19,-,TGTGCCAGTAGTCAGAGACCTTTAGCCAAAAACATTCAGTACTTC,CASSQRPLAKNIQYF
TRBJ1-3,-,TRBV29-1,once,TGCAGCGTTGCTGGGCCCGGAAACACCATATATTTT,CSVAGPGNTIYF
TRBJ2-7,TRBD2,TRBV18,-,TGTGCCAGCTCGGATAGACTAGCGGGCATTTCGGGGGAGCAGTACTTC,CASSDRLAGISGEQYF
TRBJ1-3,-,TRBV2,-,TGTGCCAGCAGTGGGACATTTACTGGAAACACCATATATTTT,CASSGTFTGNTIYF
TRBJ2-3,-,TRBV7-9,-,TGTGCCAGCAGCTCGGCCAGGGTCGGGGATACGCAGTATTTT,CASSSARVGDTQYF
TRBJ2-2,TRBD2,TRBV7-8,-,TGTGCCAGCAGCTTTTTAGCGGGAACCGGGGAGCTGTTTTTT,CASSFLAGTGELFF
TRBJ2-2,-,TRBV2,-,TGTGCCAGCAGTACGACTAAGAACACCGGGGAGCTGTTTTTT,CASSTTKNTGELFF
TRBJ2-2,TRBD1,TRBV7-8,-,TGTGCCAGCAGCCGGACAGGGGCGGGCACCGGGGAGCTGTTTTTT,CASSRTGAGTGELFF
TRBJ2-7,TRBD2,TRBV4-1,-,TGCGCCAGCAGCCAGGAGACTAGCGGGAGGGCCCTCAGCGAGCAGTACTTC,CASSQETSGRALSEQYF
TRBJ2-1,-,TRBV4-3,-,TGCGCCAGCAGCCAAGATCGAATCCCACAGAATGAGCAGTTCTTC,CASSQDRIPQNEQFF
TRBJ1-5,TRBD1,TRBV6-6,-,TGTGCCAGCAGTCGGGGACAGGCGGGTCAGCCCCAGCATTTT,CASSRGQAGQPQHF
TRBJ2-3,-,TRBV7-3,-,TGTGCCAGCAGCTTAGTGGGCACAGATACGCAGTATTTT,CASSLVGTDTQYF
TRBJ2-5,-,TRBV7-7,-,TGTGCTAGCAGAAAGACCGGGGGATCCGAGACCCAGTACTTC,CASRKTGGSETQYF
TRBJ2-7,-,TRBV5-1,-,TGCGCCAGCAGCCACCGGGACGGTAGCTCCTACGAGCAGTACTTC,CASSHRDGSSYEQYF
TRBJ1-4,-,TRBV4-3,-,TGCGCCAGCAGCCATGCGACGGGGGGGATAGGGCTGTTTTTT,CASSHATGGIGLFF
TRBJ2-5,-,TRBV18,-,TGTGCCAGCTCACCAGGTATTCAAGAGACCCAGTACTTC,CASSPGIQETQYF
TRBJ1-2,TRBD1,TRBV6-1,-,TGTGCCAGCAGTGGCGACAGGGGGCTCGGCTACACCTTC,CASSGDRGLGYTF
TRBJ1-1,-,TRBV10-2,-,TGCGCCAGCAGTGACCTAGTGGGAGGGAGAATGAACACTGAAGCTTTCTTT,CASSDLVGGRMNTEAFF
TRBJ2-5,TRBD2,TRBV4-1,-,TGCGCCAGCAGCCAAGATCACGGGGGTAGCGGGAGGGCCCAGTACTTC,CASSQDHGGSGRAQYF
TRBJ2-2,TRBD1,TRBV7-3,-,TGTGCCAGCAGCTCACCGTCCCGGGACAGAACCGGGGAGCTGTTTTTT,CASSSPSRDRTGELFF
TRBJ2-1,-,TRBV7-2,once,TGTGCCAGCAGCTTAGTTCCGCGATACAATGAGCAGTTCTTC,CASSLVPRYNEQFF
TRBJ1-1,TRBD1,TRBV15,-,TGTGCCACCAGCAGAGGGACAGGGTTGAACACTGAAGCTTTCTTT,CATSRGTGLNTEAFF
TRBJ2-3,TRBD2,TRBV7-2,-,TGTGCCAGCAGCAAAAGCGGGGGGTTTGGAGATACGCAGTATTTT,CASSKSGGFGDTQYF
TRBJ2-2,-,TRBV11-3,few,TGTGCCAGCAGCCCCTCGGCAGGGTTCCTTGGGCGGAACACCGGGGAGCTGTTTTTT,CASSPSAGFLGRNTGELFF
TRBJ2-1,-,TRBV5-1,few,TGCGCCAGCAGCCCTACCGGGGATGAGCAGTTCTTC,CASSPTGDEQFF